The 4 T cell receptor beta chains below were found in one sample sequenced in a study of Ad26.COV2.S vaccination and SARS-CoV-2 variants (dated by TCRdb to 2020 to 2023). The sample's treatment or condition label is to be understood as: about 20 received Ad26.COV2.S at low or high dose, single or two shots; 5 received placebo; per-sample allocation not given. For vaccine and placebo recipients, repertoires were sequenced using samples collected on day 63 after the first injection. Libraries were constructed by the immunoSEQ multiplex PCR assay. The immuneACCESS repertoire file appears here via TCRdb, limited to in-frame rearrangements. These files lack a portion of the clones; in checked studies, under half of the deficit traces to unresolved V genes, and the cause of the others is not known. The sample records more than 300,000 clones, 80% to 90% of which are singletons. The ten most abundant clones make up about 10% of the sample.

The material sequenced was peripheral blood, taken in a trial of Ad26.COV2.S vaccine versus placebo. The receptors were gathered from a person between 18 and 59 years old who received the Ad26.COV2.S COVID-19 vaccine or a placebo.

The CDR3 DNA reads TGTGCCAGCAGTTACGGGTACGAGCAGTACTTC. The encoded protein is CASSYGYEQYF. The chain joins TRBV12-3 or TRBV12-4 to TRBJ2-7, with D unclear. The CDR3 covers 11 residues. Deletions cut 4 bases from V and 4 bases from J, with 5 bases between.

This chain links TRBV10-3 with TRBJ1-3; weak D call: TRBD1 (5 bases). Germline lookup yields CDR1 ENHRY and CDR2 SYGVKD. V was pared by 2 bases and J by 4 bases, with 24 bases between. This CDR3 has 19 residues. Written as DNA, the CDR3 is TGTGCCATCAGTGAGGCCCGGGAGACAGTGGGGGGAGCCGGAAACACCATATATTTT. The encoded protein is CAISEARETVGGAGNTIYF.

The chain employs TRBV27 and TRBJ2-1; D unclear. The ends were cut back, 5 bases at V and 6 bases at J, with 8 bases in the middle. Germline assignment: CDR1 MNHEY and CDR2 SMNVEV (reference sequence). The CDR3 is 12 residues long. CDR3 in amino acids: CASSRSGNEQFF. Here the CDR3 DNA reads TGTGCCAGCAGTCGATCGGGCAATGAGCAGTTCTTC.

This clone was counted once. As DNA, the CDR3 is TGTGCCAGCAGCTTACAACCATCGGCCGGGGAGCTGTTTTTT. Protein: CASSLQPSAGELFF. This chain joins TRBV7-9 and TRBJ2-2; no firm D call. Germline loops: CDR1 SEHNR, CDR2 FQNEAQ (reference sequence). This CDR3 comprises 14 residues. The V end lost 2 bases, the J end lost 6 bases, and 10 bases lay between the germline ends.